The TCR beta chain described here comes from a study (dated by TCRdb to the mid-2010s). Context from the whole study: The study examined whether tumor-infiltrating Tregs in breast cancer are drawn from blood Tregs or arise in situ by conversion from other CD4+ T cell subsets.

Reading the germline V gene gives CDR1 MNHNS and CDR2 SASEGT. Germline trimming: 4 bases from V, 5 bases from J; junction bases outside gene matches: 6. Its CDR3 holds 14 amino acids, cysteine through phenylalanine. Solely the CDR3 DNA is kept, with 42 bases framed from the first base. CD4+CD25+CD127-/low cells were isolated as Tregs. Tregs, naive and memory CD4+ T cells from tumor, blood and ipsilateral draining lymph nodes of a handful of breast cancer patients underwent full-length TCR alpha and beta sequencing. Ficoll density gradient centrifugation was used to isolate mononuclear cells from either lymph nodes or 45 to 50 ml of peripheral blood. FACS confirmed that the sorted cell populations were more than 90% pure. This clonotype has more than one count but fewer than ten. Its cognate antigen has yet to be identified. Within one base of it there is no much larger clone, and no base qualities were kept.

General study outcomes and caveats: Tumor memory CD4+ T cell TCR gene usage clustered with blood and lymph node memory CD4+ cells and lymph node naive CD4+ cells. The greatest overlap of tumor-infiltrating Treg TCR alpha and beta sequences was observed with tumor naive CD4+ T cells, followed by blood naive CD4+ T cells. Validation in the larger cohort was restricted to a single TCR beta V-J rearrangement rather than whole repertoires.

Full-length TCR variable regions were amplified by 5' RACE PCR using constant-region reverse primers, and then by semi-nested PCR using Nested Universal Primer A. Using the ReliaPrep RNA Cell Miniprep System, total RNA was extracted, and the SMARTer RACE 5'/3' Kit was then used to reverse transcribe the RNA into 5'RACE-ready cDNA. Multiplex adaptors were used to barcode the full-length TCR alpha and beta libraries, which were then sequenced on an Illumina MiSeq. As for how the authors treated the data: For each of nine subset-tissue groups, sequencing data from the five patients were pooled, and the groups were then compared using unsupervised clustering of TCR gene usage. The Morisita-Horn index was used to calculate repertoire similarity, with shared sequences weighted according to their contribution to each repertoire. TCRdb redid the processing of the public reads, applying fastp at Q25 and MiXCR, and retained in-frame beta chains. Each record represents a unique CDR3 protein, reported with the most common genes and DNA among its rows. The V and J calls were determined by TCRdb, not by the authors. The sample table records 8,000 to 10,000 distinct CDR3 sequences; about 25% of these occur just once. The ten top clones hold roughly 3.4% of the sample.

This TCR derives from a female donor with breast cancer. Recombination linked TRBV6-1 to TRBJ1-1; TRBD1 matches 8 bases in the middle. Sequencing was carried out using Tregs sorted from blood. The CDR3 region reads CASSAGQGGTEAFF. The sequenced DNA: TGTGCCAGCAGTGCCGGACAGGGAGGGACTGAAGCTTTCTTT.